Listed below are T cell receptor beta chains from one sample, sequenced in a study of cytomegalovirus exposure and HLA in healthy donors. Sequencing used immunoSEQ multiplex PCR; TCRdb keeps in-frame clones, though not all of them. The sample shows roughly 260,000 clones, almost 90% of them seen only once. The sequenced sample was PBMCs. The origin of the receptors is a woman under 30 in good health and CMV-seronegative. The conserved cysteine and the conserved F or W are not part of the CDR3 here.

CDR3aa: AWSVRREGEQF; j_gene: TRBJ2-1; v_gene: TRBV30
CDR3aa: ASSFSGGRIYEQY; j_gene: TRBJ2-7; v_gene: TRBV11-2
CDR3aa: ASSARTGKLF; j_gene: TRBJ1-4; v_gene: TRBV6-1
CDR3aa: ASIGQTTLNTEAF; j_gene: TRBJ1-1; v_gene: TRBV2
CDR3aa: ASSLDRNSPLH; j_gene: TRBJ1-6; v_gene: TRBV5-6
CDR3aa: AISPGQGYQPQH; j_gene: TRBJ1-5; v_gene: TRBV10-3
CDR3aa: ASSQEGTSGGAFDTQY; j_gene: TRBJ2-3; v_gene: TRBV4-3
CDR3aa: ASSLARDNEQF; j_gene: TRBJ2-1; v_gene: TRBV7-2
CDR3aa: ASSAAAGASGELF; j_gene: TRBJ2-2; v_gene: TRBV4-3
CDR3aa: ASSPGTGGTEAF; j_gene: TRBJ1-1; v_gene: TRBV5-1
CDR3aa: ASSHGTGWNEKLF; j_gene: TRBJ1-4; v_gene: TRBV4-1
CDR3aa: ASSPPTGRNTEAF; j_gene: TRBJ1-1; v_gene: TRBV6-5
CDR3aa: ASSLRDSYEQY; j_gene: TRBJ2-7; v_gene: TRBV7-9
CDR3aa: ASSDYGPLDADTQY; j_gene: TRBJ2-3; v_gene: TRBV6-1
CDR3aa: ASSPTGTSTYEQY; j_gene: TRBJ2-7; v_gene: TRBV4-1
CDR3aa: ASSQSVGETQY; j_gene: TRBJ2-5; v_gene: TRBV7-9
CDR3aa: ASSQGTAYEQY; j_gene: TRBJ2-7; v_gene: TRBV16
CDR3aa: ASSVASNLNSPLH; j_gene: TRBJ1-6; v_gene: TRBV9
CDR3aa: ASSLGGKSNQPQH; j_gene: TRBJ1-5; v_gene: TRBV27
CDR3aa: ASSGRTAFQETQY; j_gene: TRBJ2-5; v_gene: TRBV7-8
CDR3aa: ASSPDRVGNSPLH; j_gene: TRBJ1-6; v_gene: TRBV28
CDR3aa: ASSAHHGGVVGNEQF; j_gene: TRBJ2-1; v_gene: TRBV9
CDR3aa: ASAIIGQGRDQPQH; j_gene: TRBJ1-5; v_gene: TRBV12-5
CDR3aa: ASSLEWGIETQY; j_gene: TRBJ2-5; v_gene: TRBV5-5
CDR3aa: ASSFSLAEQY; j_gene: TRBJ2-3; v_gene: TRBV5-4
CDR3aa: ASSRSVSGPQH; j_gene: TRBJ1-5; v_gene: TRBV7-9
CDR3aa: ASSTIAGEETQY; j_gene: TRBJ2-5; v_gene: TRBV19
CDR3aa: ATSRGALAGWSTDTQY; j_gene: TRBJ2-3; v_gene: TRBV15
CDR3aa: ASSRLSFYPRAGGYEQY; j_gene: TRBJ2-7; v_gene: TRBV11-2
CDR3aa: ASSMPGQGLYEQY; j_gene: TRBJ2-7; v_gene: TRBV27
CDR3aa: ASSSGHSGGTYEQY; j_gene: TRBJ2-7; v_gene: TRBV5-4
CDR3aa: ASSGRGDGYEQY; j_gene: TRBJ2-7; v_gene: TRBV5-4
CDR3aa: ASSLVAGSDYGYT; j_gene: TRBJ1-2; v_gene: TRBV5-1
CDR3aa: ASSLRRGLDYGYT; j_gene: TRBJ1-2; v_gene: TRBV27
CDR3aa: ASSFLSGGARETQY; j_gene: TRBJ2-5; v_gene: TRBV5-1
CDR3aa: AWSRGRYTGELF; j_gene: TRBJ2-2; v_gene: TRBV30
CDR3aa: ATSRDRGNQPQH; j_gene: TRBJ1-5; v_gene: TRBV15
CDR3aa: SVKGTPRSYEQY; j_gene: TRBJ2-7; v_gene: TRBV29-1
CDR3aa: ASSQNRDNEQF; j_gene: TRBJ2-1; v_gene: TRBV4-3
CDR3aa: ASSQGVGGSYNEQF; j_gene: TRBJ2-1; v_gene: TRBV4-1
CDR3aa: ASSFDTATEAF; j_gene: TRBJ1-1; v_gene: TRBV7-9
CDR3aa: ASSYSREANYGYT; j_gene: TRBJ1-2; v_gene: TRBV6-5
CDR3aa: ASSTGTGVYEQY; j_gene: TRBJ2-7; v_gene: TRBV28
CDR3aa: ASSQGVADGYT; j_gene: TRBJ1-2; v_gene: TRBV4-1
CDR3aa: ASSISRGTGEKLF; j_gene: TRBJ1-4; v_gene: TRBV19
CDR3aa: ASRDRESLNSPLH; j_gene: TRBJ1-6; v_gene: TRBV28
CDR3aa: ASSLRGQGSGANVLT; j_gene: TRBJ2-6; v_gene: TRBV7-3
CDR3aa: ASRAPQGYSNQPQH; j_gene: TRBJ1-5; v_gene: TRBV2
CDR3aa: ASSRGDRGYGDTQY; j_gene: TRBJ2-3; v_gene: TRBV27
CDR3aa: ASSLVAERPYEKLF; j_gene: TRBJ1-4; v_gene: TRBV7-6
CDR3aa: ASSLPLTSSGELF; j_gene: TRBJ2-2; v_gene: TRBV28
CDR3aa: ASSLAGTWLFNTEAF; j_gene: TRBJ1-1; v_gene: TRBV5-1
CDR3aa: ASSLGGTGWY; j_gene: TRBJ2-7; v_gene: TRBV7-8
CDR3aa: ASSEAFRGGRETQY; j_gene: TRBJ2-5; v_gene: TRBV2
CDR3aa: AWSVFRDSQETQY; j_gene: TRBJ2-5; v_gene: TRBV30
CDR3aa: ASSLYRTETQY; j_gene: TRBJ2-5; v_gene: TRBV5-1
CDR3aa: ASSLVWRGPNNEQF; j_gene: TRBJ2-1; v_gene: TRBV5-1
CDR3aa: ASSPVLMDTFNTGELF; j_gene: TRBJ2-2; v_gene: TRBV7-3
CDR3aa: ASSKRTGQRLSGNTIY; j_gene: TRBJ1-3; v_gene: TRBV14
CDR3aa: ASSQRPGVGYT; j_gene: TRBJ1-2; v_gene: TRBV4-3